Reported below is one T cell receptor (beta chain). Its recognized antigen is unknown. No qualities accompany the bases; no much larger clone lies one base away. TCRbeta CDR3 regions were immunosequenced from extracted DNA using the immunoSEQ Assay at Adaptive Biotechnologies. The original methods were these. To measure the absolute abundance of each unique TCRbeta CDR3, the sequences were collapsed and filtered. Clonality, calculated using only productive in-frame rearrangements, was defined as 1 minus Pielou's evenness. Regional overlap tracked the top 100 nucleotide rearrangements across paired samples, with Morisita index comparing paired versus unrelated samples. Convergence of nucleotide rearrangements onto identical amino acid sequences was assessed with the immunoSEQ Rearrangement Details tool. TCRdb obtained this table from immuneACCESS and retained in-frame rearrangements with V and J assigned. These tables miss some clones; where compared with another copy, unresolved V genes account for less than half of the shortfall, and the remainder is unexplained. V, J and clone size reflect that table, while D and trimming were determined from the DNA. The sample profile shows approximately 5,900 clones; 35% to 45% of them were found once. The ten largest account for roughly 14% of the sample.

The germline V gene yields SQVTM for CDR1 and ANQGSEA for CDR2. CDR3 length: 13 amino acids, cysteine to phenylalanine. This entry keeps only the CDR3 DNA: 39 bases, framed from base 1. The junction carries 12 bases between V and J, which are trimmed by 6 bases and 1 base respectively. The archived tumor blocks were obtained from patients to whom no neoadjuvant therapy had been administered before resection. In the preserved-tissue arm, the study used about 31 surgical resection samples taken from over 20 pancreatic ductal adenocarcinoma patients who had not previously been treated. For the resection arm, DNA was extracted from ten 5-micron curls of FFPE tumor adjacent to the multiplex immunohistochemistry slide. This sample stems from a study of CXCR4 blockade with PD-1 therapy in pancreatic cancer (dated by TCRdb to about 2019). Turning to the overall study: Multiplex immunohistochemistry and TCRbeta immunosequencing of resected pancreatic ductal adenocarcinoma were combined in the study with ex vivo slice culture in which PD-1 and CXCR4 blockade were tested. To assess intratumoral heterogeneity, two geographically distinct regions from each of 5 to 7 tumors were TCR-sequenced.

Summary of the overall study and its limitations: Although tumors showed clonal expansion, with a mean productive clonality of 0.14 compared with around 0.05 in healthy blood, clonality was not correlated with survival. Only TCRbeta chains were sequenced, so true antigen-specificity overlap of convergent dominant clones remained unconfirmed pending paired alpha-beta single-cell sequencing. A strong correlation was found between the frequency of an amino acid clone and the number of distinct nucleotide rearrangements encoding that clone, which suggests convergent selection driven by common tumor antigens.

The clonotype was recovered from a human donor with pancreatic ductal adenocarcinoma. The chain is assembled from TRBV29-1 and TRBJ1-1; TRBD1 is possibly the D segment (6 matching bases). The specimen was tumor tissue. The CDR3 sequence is CSVTRGWNTEAFF. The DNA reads TGCAGCGTCACCAGGGGATGGAACACTGAAGCTTTCTTT. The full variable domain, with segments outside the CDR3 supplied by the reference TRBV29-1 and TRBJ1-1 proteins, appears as SAVISQKPSRDICQRGTSLTIQCQVDSQVTMMFWYRQQPGQSLTLIATANQGSEATYESGFVIDKFPISRPNLTFSTLTVSNMSPEDSSIYLCSVTRGWNTEAFFGQGTRLTVV.